A single sample is the source of the 2 T cell receptor beta chains below, sequenced in a study of T-cell reconstitution after alpha-beta-depleted transplantation in children. The authors prepared the TCRbeta library with unique molecular identifiers. From the PCR reads, TCRdb called clonotypes with MiXCR, one entry per CDR3 protein. This sample yields about 230,000 distinct CDR3 sequences, of which roughly a tenth are seen a single time; approximately 30% belongs to the top ten. The specimen was PBMCs, collected before TCRalphabeta/CD19-depleted stem cell transplant. The receptors were sampled from a child in the first two years of life with acute myeloid leukemia, due to receive a stem cell transplant.

Notes on this clonotype: One base away lies a much larger clone, so this may be a sequencing read error. The chain links TRBV5-1 to TRBJ2-2; TRBD2 aligns across 11 bases. Trimming cost V 4 bases and J 4 bases; bases outside gene matches: 3. The CDR3 length is 15 residues. In germline, CDR1 is SGHRS, CDR2 YFSETQ. The DNA of the CDR3 is TGCGCCAGCAGCAGCGGGACTAGCGGCACCGGGGAGCTGTTTTTT. Translated: CASSSGTSGTGELFF.

The genes are TRBV7-9 and TRBJ1-2; D not resolved. This CDR3 region has 15 residues. V was shortened by 5 bases and J by 0 bases, with 13 bases between the two germline ends. Per the germline V gene, CDR1 is SEHNR and CDR2 is FQNEAQ (reference sequence). CDR3 nucleotides: TGTGCCAGCAGCACTGGGAACACAGCTAACTATGGCTACACCTTC. This gives the protein CASSTGNTANYGYTF.